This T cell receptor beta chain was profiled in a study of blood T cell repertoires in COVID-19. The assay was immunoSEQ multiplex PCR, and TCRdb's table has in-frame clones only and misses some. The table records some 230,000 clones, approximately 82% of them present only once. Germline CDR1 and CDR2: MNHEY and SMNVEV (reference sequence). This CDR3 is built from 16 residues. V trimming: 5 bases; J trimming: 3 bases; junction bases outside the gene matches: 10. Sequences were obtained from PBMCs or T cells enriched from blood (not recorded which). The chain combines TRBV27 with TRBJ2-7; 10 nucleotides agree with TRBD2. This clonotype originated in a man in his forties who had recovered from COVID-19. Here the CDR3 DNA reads TGTGCCAGCAGTCCAGCAGGGCTAGCGGGGGACTACGAGCAGTACTTC. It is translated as CASSPAGLAGDYEQYF.